Shown below are 21 T cell receptor beta chains from a single sample sequenced in a study of T cells after yellow fever vaccination. MiXCR, applied by TCRdb to the 5' RACE reads, yields one record per CDR3 protein. The sample yields 150,000 to 200,000 distinct CDR3 sequences, 9.3% seen once. Sequenced here: CD8+ T cells sorted from PBMCs, sampled 45 days after the yellow fever booster vaccination. Source of these receptors: a man between 18 and 29 years old who received the YFV17D yellow fever vaccine.

Only a few counts were recorded for this clonotype. This chain joins TRBV7-9 and TRBJ2-1; TRBD1 aligns across 8 bases. With V trimmed by 5 bases and J by 3 bases, 6 bases remained unmatched. The CDR3 runs to 15 residues. Germline lookup yields CDR1 SEHNR and CDR2 FQNEAQ (reference sequence). The CDR3 here is CASSTRTGSYNEQFF. The CDR3 region has the DNA TGTGCCAGCAGCACCCGGACAGGGAGCTACAATGAGCAGTTCTTC.

There are many counts of this clonotype. This chain joins TRBV12-3 or TRBV12-4 and TRBJ2-5; D remains unclear. The CDR3 consists of 13 residues. V gave up 3 bases and J gave up 3 bases, with 8 bases separating them. Written as DNA, the CDR3 is TGTGCCAGCAGTTTTAACGGAGAAGAGACCCAGTACTTC. This gives the protein CASSFNGEETQYF.

This clonotype was seen more than once but under ten times. The genes are TRBV7-9 and TRBJ1-1, with D maybe TRBD1 (5 bases). This CDR3 comprises 15 residues. CDR1 is SEHNR and CDR2 is FQNEAQ in the germline V gene (reference sequence). Trimming removed 7 bases at V and 1 base at J, with 16 bases between. CDR3 coding DNA: TGTGCCAGCAACTCCTTGCAGGGAGGGAACACTGAAGCTTTCTTT. This sequence encodes CASNSLQGGNTEAFF.

This clonotype has at least ten counts. This chain uses TRBV27 with TRBJ2-7; possibly TRBD2 for D (6 bases). The germline V gene has CDR1 MNHEY and CDR2 SMNVEV (reference sequence). The CDR3 length is 12 residues. Trimming cost V 6 bases and J 0 bases, with 6 bases left between them. The CDR3 loop reads CASRGGSYEQYF. DNA of the CDR3: TGTGCCAGCAGGGGGGGCTCCTACGAGCAGTACTTC.

The V call is TRBV12-3 or TRBV12-4, the J call TRBJ2-7, with D perhaps matching TRBD2 (6 bases). This CDR3 spans 14 amino acids. V was clipped by 2 bases and J by 5 bases, with 13 bases between them. CDR3 amino acids: CASSLRDSTNEQYF. The CDR3 DNA sequence: TGTGCCAGCAGTTTAAGGGACTCTACGAACGAGCAGTACTTC.

The V and J genes are TRBV20-1 and TRBJ1-2; tentatively, D is TRBD1 (5 bases). The CDR3 sequence is 15 residues long. V was clipped by 6 bases and J by 7 bases, with 24 bases between them. Germline V CDR1 and CDR2: DFQATT, SNEGSKA (reference sequence). This CDR3 reads CSAMELLPFRVGYTF. DNA of the CDR3: TGCAGTGCCATGGAGCTGCTACCATTCAGGGTTGGCTACACCTTC.

The V call is TRBV29-1, the J call TRBJ2-5, with D hard to call. CDR1 is SQVTM, CDR2 ANQGSEA, per germline. CDR3 length: 10 amino acids. Trimming shortened V by 8 bases and J by 0 bases, and 4 bases separated the two germline ends. CDR3 bases: TGCAGCACGAACCAAGAGACCCAGTACTTC. Amino acid sequence: CSTNQETQYF. Looking up the rest from reference TRBV29-1 and TRBJ2-5 gives the full variable domain: SAVISQKPSRDICQRGTSLTIQCQVDSQVTMMFWYRQQPGQSLTLIATANQGSEATYESGFVIDKFPISRPNLTFSTLTVSNMSPEDSSIYLCSTNQETQYFGPGTRLLVL.

In this sample, this clonotype turned up a few times. The chain couples TRBV28 to TRBJ2-1, with unresolved D. The germline V gene encodes CDR1 MDHEN and CDR2 SYDVKM. V was cut by 6 bases and J by 13 bases, with 4 bases left in between. CDR3 length: 8 amino acids. CDR3 sequence reads: CASSRQFF. CDR3 bases: TGTGCCAGCAGCCGACAGTTCTTC.

This clonotype has at least ten counts. The chain is built from TRBV5-1 and TRBJ2-7, with 8 nucleotides matching TRBD1. CDR3 length: 14 residues. V lost 3 bases, J lost 2 bases, and 4 bases stayed unmatched. Germline values: CDR1 SGHRS, CDR2 YFSETQ. The CDR3 DNA follows: TGCGCCAGCAGCTACGGGACAGGCACCTACGAGCAGTACTTC. Protein sequence: CASSYGTGTYEQYF.

There are a few counts of this clonotype. The chain has TRBV10-2 and TRBJ1-4, with unresolved D. Trimming removed 3 bases at V and 7 bases at J, with 15 bases between. The germline CDR1 and CDR2 sequences are WSHSY and SAAADI. The length of the CDR3 is 15 residues. CDR3 in amino acids: CASSERAVNPEKLFF. As DNA, the CDR3 is TGCGCCAGCAGTGAAAGAGCGGTAAACCCTGAAAAACTGTTTTTT.

The genes are TRBV29-1 and TRBJ1-2; D is uncertain. V dropped 0 bases and J dropped 6 bases, with 8 bases sitting between them. In germline, CDR1 is SQVTM, CDR2 ANQGSEA. The CDR3 loop spans 12 amino acids. This CDR3 is CSVEDGWNGYTF. The CDR3 bases are TGCAGCGTTGAAGATGGATGGAATGGCTACACCTTC. The full variable domain, with the rest looked up from reference TRBV29-1 and TRBJ1-2, is SAVISQKPSRDICQRGTSLTIQCQVDSQVTMMFWYRQQPGQSLTLIATANQGSEATYESGFVIDKFPISRPNLTFSTLTVSNMSPEDSSIYLCSVEDGWNGYTFGSGTRLTVV.

This chain joins TRBV9 and TRBJ1-2; D gene ambiguous. Germline lookup yields CDR1 SGDLS and CDR2 YYNGEE. This CDR3 is 15 amino acids long. V lost 3 bases, J lost 2 bases, and 14 bases lay in between. The CDR3 reads CASSGLLKTNYGYTF. The CDR3 coding sequence is TGTGCCAGCAGCGGCCTCCTAAAGACGAACTATGGCTACACCTTC.

This clonotype was seen only a few times. V gene TRBV5-1 combines with J gene TRBJ1-1; perhaps TRBD1 as D (5 bases). V lost 3 bases to trimming and J lost 3 bases, with 18 bases between them. CDR1 and CDR2 from the germline V gene are SGHRS and YFSETQ. The CDR3 is made up of 16 amino acids. The CDR3 region is CASSWGSIGWDTEAFF. DNA of the CDR3: TGCGCCAGCAGCTGGGGGTCCATAGGGTGGGACACTGAAGCTTTCTTT. The full variable domain, with the rest looked up from reference TRBV5-1 and TRBJ1-1, is KAGVTQTPRYLIKTRGQQVTLSCSPISGHRSVSWYQQTPGQGLQFLFEYFSETQRNKGNFPGRFSGRQFSNSRSEMNVSTLELGDSALYLCASSWGSIGWDTEAFFGQGTRLTVV.

The chain couples TRBV4-1 to TRBJ1-4; D unclear. The germline CDR1 and CDR2 sequences are MGHRA and YSYEKL. The V and J ends lost 0 bases and 8 bases respectively, with 10 bases between them. The CDR3 is 14 amino acids. DNA for the CDR3: TGCGCCAGCAGCCAAGAGTGGTTTCGGGAAAAACTGTTTTTT. It is translated as CASSQEWFREKLFF.

In its sample, this clonotype was seen a few times. The genes are TRBV7-8 and TRBJ2-1, with 10 bases that match TRBD1. The germline V gene encodes CDR1 SGHVS and CDR2 FQNEAQ. V lost 5 bases to trimming and J lost 6 bases; unmatched junction nucleotides: 7. This CDR3 has 15 amino acids. Here the CDR3 reads CASSTGTGVGNEQFF. CDR3 bases: TGTGCCAGCAGCACCGGGACAGGGGTAGGCAATGAGCAGTTCTTC.

This chain connects TRBV9 to TRBJ2-1, with TRBD1 as a possible D gene (6 bases). V lost 1 base, J lost 4 bases, and 12 bases lay in between. CDR1 SGDLS and CDR2 YYNGEE come from the germline V gene. The CDR3 length is 15 residues. As DNA, the CDR3 is TGTGCCAGCAGCGTAAGTGGACAGACATACAATGAGCAGTTCTTC. It specifies CASSVSGQTYNEQFF.

This clonotype was counted only a few times. This chain uses TRBV7-9 with TRBJ1-4, with 7 bases fitting TRBD1. Trimming took 2 bases from V and 8 from J; bases not matched to a gene: 5. This CDR3 has 14 amino acids. Germline-derived CDR1 and CDR2 are SEHNR and FQNEAQ (reference sequence). Here the CDR3 DNA reads TGTGCCAGCAGCTTAAAAACGGACAGGGAAAAACTGTTTTTT. This translates into CASSLKTDREKLFF.

The chain uses TRBV7-2 and TRBJ2-3, with TRBD2 as a possible D gene (5 bases). The CDR3 runs 13 residues. CDR1 is SGHTA and CDR2 is FQGNSA in the germline V gene. The V end lost 3 bases, the J end lost 6 bases, and 10 bases lay between the germline ends. The CDR3 DNA reads as TGTGCCAGCAGCTTCCTCCCGGGGGATACGCAGTATTTT. Translated: CASSFLPGDTQYF.

This clonotype was found a few times. This chain links TRBV5-1 with TRBJ2-3, with 8 bases lining up with TRBD1. The CDR3 sequence is 17 residues long. Germline-derived CDR1 and CDR2 are SGHRS and YFSETQ. V shed 3 bases, J shed 0 bases, and the junction held 9 bases outside the gene matches. CDR3 coding DNA: TGCGCCAGCAGCTCGGGGTGGGGACAGGCCAGCACAGATACGCAGTATTTT. Translated, it gives CASSSGWGQASTDTQYF.

V and J are TRBV6-5 and TRBJ2-1; D not resolved. Trimming took off 6 bases at V and 6 bases at J, with 12 bases between the two ends. The CDR3 contains 13 residues. CDR1 and CDR2 from the germline V gene are MNHEY and SVGAGI. Here the CDR3 DNA reads TGTGCCAGCAGCCCGTTCCGCGGCAATGAGCAGTTCTTC. Amino acids: CASSPFRGNEQFF.

The chain couples TRBV19 to TRBJ1-1, with D unclear. CDR1 and CDR2 from the germline V gene are LNHDA and SQIVND (reference sequence). This CDR3 contains 13 residues. Between the trimmed V and J ends, which lost 1 base and 1 base, there was a span of 4 bases. The CDR3 sequence is CASSIGQNTEAFF. Written as DNA, the CDR3 is TGTGCCAGTAGTATAGGGCAGAACACTGAAGCTTTCTTT.